In this sample, the clone carrying this T cell receptor (beta chain) turned up many times. Amplification of TCR beta CDR3 regions was performed using RNA transcripts as template. The primer set for the first-round RT-PCR of the TCR CDR3 was HTBI. One entry per CDR3 protein, called by TCRdb with MiXCR from the multiplex PCR reads. The sample includes approximately 480,000 distinct CDR3 sequences, around 21% of them seen just once. The sample originates from a study of T cells in Graves' hyperthyroidism and ophthalmopathy. This CDR3 is 14 amino acids long. CDR1 and CDR2 (germline): MNHGY, SVAAGI. V shed 7 bases and J 1 base; nucleotides not matched to a gene: 4.

The receptor's source is a man younger than 35 with Graves' hyperthyroidism. Sample: blood. The chain couples TRBV6-9 to TRBJ2-7, with 10 bases matching TRBD1. CDR3: CASTWDRGSYEQYF. CDR3 DNA sequence: TGTGCCAGCACATGGGACAGGGGTTCCTACGAGCAGTACTTC.